This is a list of T cell receptor beta chains from one sample in a study of response to subunit inactivated influenza vaccine. TCRdb reprocessed the RT-PCR reads via MiXCR and lists one record per CDR3 protein. The table lists 300,000 to 350,000 distinct CDR3 sequences, around 22% of them singletons. This specimen was PBMCs from blood, taken 21 months after vaccination. These receptors came from a man aged 50 to 75 who received an inactivated influenza vaccine. CDR3s include the opening cysteine and the closing phenylalanine or tryptophan. The D gene is left open where the match is weak. The listing skips clone size in some rows; elsewhere it reads once, few, many or a size class.

V gene	D gene	clone size	J gene	CDR3 DNA	CDR3 protein
TRBV20-1	NA	NA	TRBJ2-7	TGCAGCGCCACCCCCGACCGGTTACGTTACGAGCAGTACTTC	CSATPDRLRYEQYF
TRBV7-8	TRBD1	few	TRBJ2-7	TGTGCCAGCAGCATAACGACAGGGTCCTACGAGCAGTACTTC	CASSITTGSYEQYF
TRBV5-1	NA	few	TRBJ2-3	TGCGCCAGCAGCTTGGAAGCCCCAGATACGCAGTATTTT	CASSLEAPDTQYF
TRBV24-1	NA	NA	TRBJ1-1	TGTGCCACCAGTGTCGGGGGAGGGAACACTGAAGCTTTCTTT	CATSVGGGNTEAFF
TRBV7-2	TRBD1	NA	TRBJ2-7	TGTGCCAGCAGCCTCCGACAGGGTATCTACGAGCAGTACTTC	CASSLRQGIYEQYF
TRBV24-1	NA	NA	TRBJ1-1	TGTGCCGACCATCAGGGGTGTCGGGGGAACACTGAAGCTTTCTTT	CADHQGCRGNTEAFF
TRBV4-1	NA	few	TRBJ1-4	TGCGCCAGCAGCCAACCGGGACAACGTGAAAAACTGTTTTTT	CASSQPGQREKLFF
TRBV5-1	NA	NA	TRBJ1-4	TGCGCCAGCAGGGGGACTCTCTCAACTAATGAAAAACTGTTTTTT	CASRGTLSTNEKLFF
TRBV12-3/TRBV12-4	NA	NA	TRBJ1-5	TGTGCCAGCAGTTTATATGGAGGGGGGGAAGCCCAGCATTTT	CASSLYGGGEAQHF
TRBV19	NA	few	TRBJ1-5	TGTGCCAGTAGTGAACAGGGTTCCAATCAGCCCCAGCATTTT	CASSEQGSNQPQHF
TRBV6-2/TRBV6-3	NA	many	TRBJ1-6	TGTGCCAGCACCGGCCCCGACAGAAGAGTTAATTCACCCCTCCACTTT	CASTGPDRRVNSPLHF
TRBV5-1	TRBD1	few	TRBJ2-7	TGCGCCAGCAGCTTGGGGGACAGGGACGAGCAGTACTTC	CASSLGDRDEQYF
TRBV4-3	NA	few	TRBJ1-2	TGCGCCAGCAGCCAAGAAAGCGGAGGGACAATTTATGGCTACACCTTC	CASSQESGGTIYGYTF
TRBV5-8	TRBD1	NA	TRBJ1-6	TGTGCCAGCAGCCGCGAGACAGGGAGCTCCTATAATTCACCCCTCCACTTT	CASSRETGSSYNSPLHF
TRBV18	NA	many	TRBJ1-1	TGTGCCAGCTCACCTCCACAGGGCCTGAACACTGAAGCTTTCTTT	CASSPPQGLNTEAFF
TRBV6-2/TRBV6-3	NA	few	TRBJ2-4	TGTGCCAGCAGACGGGACTCGGCGGACATTCAGTACTTC	CASRRDSADIQYF
TRBV10-1	NA	NA	TRBJ1-2	TGCGCCAGCAGTGGCGGGGGCTATGGCTACACCTTC	CASSGGGYGYTF
TRBV12-3/TRBV12-4	NA	many	TRBJ2-1	TGTGCCAGCAGTTTAGCAGCCAATGAGCAGTTCTTC	CASSLAANEQFF
TRBV2	NA	few	TRBJ1-5	TGTGCCAGCACCCTCTGGAGGGATCGAGGGCAGCCCCAGCATTTT	CASTLWRDRGQPQHF
TRBV10-1	NA	many	TRBJ1-1	TGCGCCAGCAGTGAGTCGAAAGTCAGGGTTGTCACTGAAGCTTTCTTT	CASSESKVRVVTEAFF
TRBV7-2	NA	NA	TRBJ2-7	TGTGCCAGCAGCGCAGGGGGGTCCTACGAGCAGTACTTC	CASSAGGSYEQYF
TRBV3-1	NA	many	TRBJ1-5	TGTGCCAGCAGCCAAGGACTGAACCGAGGCAATCAGCCCCAGCATTTT	CASSQGLNRGNQPQHF
TRBV6-5	TRBD1	few	TRBJ1-2	TGTGCCAGCAGTTCCCCGACAGGGAAGAATGGCTACACCTTC	CASSSPTGKNGYTF
TRBV20-1	NA	once	TRBJ2-2	TGCAGTGCCCGGTGGACAACTAACACCGGGGAGCTGTTTTTT	CSARWTTNTGELFF
TRBV12-3/TRBV12-4	NA	many	TRBJ1-6	TGTGCCAGCAGAATATACACAGGGCACAGCTCCTATAATTCACCCCTCCACTTT	CASRIYTGHSSYNSPLHF
TRBV5-1	NA	many	TRBJ1-3	TGCGCCAGACCTTCGCCAAGCTCTGGAAACACCATATATTTT	CARPSPSSGNTIYF
TRBV7-2	TRBD2	few	TRBJ2-1	TGTGCCAGCAGCTTGTCCGGGACTAGCGGGAGAATTGAGCAGTTCTTC	CASSLSGTSGRIEQFF